This TCR beta chain originates from a study of blood T cell repertoires in COVID-19. Whole-study context: The origin of the acute and convalescent COVID-19 samples was the United States, Italy and Spain.

This CDR3 has 13 residues. The V end lost 1 base, the J end lost 3 bases, and 6 bases lay between the germline ends. The germline CDR1 and CDR2 sequences are SEHNR and FQNEAQ (reference sequence). As processed by the authors: Scientists estimated how many nucleated cells there were by amplifying reference gene primers. Sequencing was performed with immunoSEQ multiplex PCR; in TCRdb, only in-frame clones are kept and a portion is missing. The V and J calls and clone size come from that table; D and trimming were worked out from the DNA. The sample consists of 300,000 or so clones, 83% of them appearing once.

The chain combines TRBV7-9 with TRBJ1-1; possibly TRBD1 for D (5 bases). The sequence was collected from a woman between 50 and 59 years old with acute or convalescent COVID-19. Source material: peripheral blood. CDR3 residues: CASSLVRDTEAFF. Written as DNA, the CDR3 is TGTGCCAGCAGCTTAGTCAGGGACACTGAAGCTTTCTTT.